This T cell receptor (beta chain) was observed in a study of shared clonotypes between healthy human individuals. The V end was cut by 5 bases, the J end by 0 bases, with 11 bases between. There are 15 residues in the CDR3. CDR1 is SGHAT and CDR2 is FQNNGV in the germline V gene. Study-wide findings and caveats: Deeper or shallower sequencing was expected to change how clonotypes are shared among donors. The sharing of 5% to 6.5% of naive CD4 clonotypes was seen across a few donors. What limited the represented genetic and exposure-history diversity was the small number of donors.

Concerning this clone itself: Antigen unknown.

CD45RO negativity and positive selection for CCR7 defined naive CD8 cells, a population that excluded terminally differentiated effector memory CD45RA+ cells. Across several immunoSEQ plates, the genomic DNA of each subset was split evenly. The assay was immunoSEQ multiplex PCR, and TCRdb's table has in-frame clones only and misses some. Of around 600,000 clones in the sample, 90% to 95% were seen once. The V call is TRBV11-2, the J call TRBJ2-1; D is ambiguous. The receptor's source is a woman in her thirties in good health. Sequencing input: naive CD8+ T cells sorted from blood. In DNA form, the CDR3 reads TGTGCCAGCAGCGAGGAGTGGGGCTCCTACAATGAGCAGTTCTTC. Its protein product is CASSEEWGSYNEQFF.